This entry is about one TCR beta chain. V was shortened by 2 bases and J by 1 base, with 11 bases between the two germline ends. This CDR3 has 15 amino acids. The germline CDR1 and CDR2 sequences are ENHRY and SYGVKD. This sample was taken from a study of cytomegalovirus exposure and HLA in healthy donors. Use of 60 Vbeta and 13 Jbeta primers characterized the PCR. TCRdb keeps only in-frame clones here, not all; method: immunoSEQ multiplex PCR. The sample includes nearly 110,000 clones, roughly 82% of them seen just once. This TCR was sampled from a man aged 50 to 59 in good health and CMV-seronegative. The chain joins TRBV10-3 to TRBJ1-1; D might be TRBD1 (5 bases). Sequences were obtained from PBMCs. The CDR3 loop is CAISEVQAWNTEAFF. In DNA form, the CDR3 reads TGTGCCATCAGTGAGGTACAGGCTTGGAACACTGAAGCTTTCTTT.